Each of the 4 T cell receptor beta chains below was sequenced from the same sample in a study of vaccination and CD4 T cells after COVID-19. Their antigens remain unidentified. Treatment defined: approximately nine-day PBMC culture with coronavirus spike peptide pools or control peptides (ViraFEST assay). Cultured CD4+ T-cell DNA underwent Oncomine TCR Beta short-read sequencing. Using its own MiXCR run on the PCR reads, TCRdb lists one record per CDR3 protein. The table includes more than 7,500 distinct CDR3 sequences, about 61% detected once. The material sequenced was CD4+ T cells from blood, cultured in vitro. These receptors came from a human donor who had recovered from COVID-19.

The CDR3 is CSAREHRGSHEQYF. CDR3 coding DNA: TGCAGTGCTAGAGAGCACAGGGGGTCTCACGAGCAGTACTTC. This chain joins TRBV20-1 and TRBJ2-7, with 8 bases fitting TRBD1. This CDR3 is 14 amino acids long. The ends lost 0 bases at V and 5 bases at J; junction bases unmatched: 6. The germline V gene encodes CDR1 DFQATT and CDR2 SNEGSKA (reference sequence).

The chain joins TRBV20-1 to TRBJ1-6; unclear D gene. Trimming shortened V by 5 bases and J by 2 bases, and 10 bases separated the two germline ends. The CDR3 runs 14 residues. The germline CDR1 and CDR2 sequences are DFQATT and SNEGSKA (reference sequence). In nucleotides, the CDR3 is TGCAGTGCTTTGACCGGGGCCTATAATTCACCCCTCCACTTT. It is translated as CSALTGAYNSPLHF.

The sample holds one count of this clonotype. This rearrangement joins TRBV28 to TRBJ2-5; D is ambiguous. In germline, CDR1 is MDHEN, CDR2 SYDVKM. V lost 6 bases, J lost 2 bases, and 1 base lay in between. CDR3 size: 10 residues. The CDR3: CASRQETQYF. CDR3 DNA sequence: TGTGCCAGCAGGCAAGAGACCCAGTACTTC.

The chain has TRBV6-1 and TRBJ2-7; 9 bases line up with TRBD2. CDR1 and CDR2 (germline): MNHNS, SASEGT. There are 14 residues in the CDR3. The J segment lost 0 bases and the V segment lost 4 bases, leaving 1 base of the junction unmatched. The CDR3 loop is CASSGSGSSYEQYF. CDR3 in DNA: TGTGCCAGCAGTGGTAGCGGGAGCTCCTACGAGCAGTACTTC.